This T cell receptor beta chain was profiled in a study of blood T cell repertoires in COVID-19. In the authors' methods: For nucleated cells, counts were estimated from reference gene primer amplification. The protocol was immunoSEQ multiplex PCR, while the TCRdb copy is restricted to in-frame clones and leaves out a portion. V and J calls plus clone size are reproduced from that table; the DNA served to infer D and trimming. The table lists about 260,000 clones, approximately 89% of them singletons. The CDR3 totals 14 residues. The gene calls are TRBV21-1 and TRBJ2-7; whether TRBD2, the table's D call, matches the DNA was not checked. TRBV21-1 is a listed pseudogene. The sequence was collected from a woman between 65 and 79 years old with COVID-19, enrolled during active disease. Sequencing used peripheral blood. The CDR3 protein is CASSKVESLYEQYF. CDR3 DNA sequence: TGTGCCAGCAGCAAAGTAGAAAGTTTGTACGAGCAGTACTTC.